One and the same sample provided the 8 T cell receptor beta chains below, sequenced in a study of cytomegalovirus exposure and HLA in healthy donors. The PCR employed 60 Vbeta primers together with 13 Jbeta primers. Clones were sequenced by immunoSEQ multiplex PCR, and TCRdb holds only the in-frame ones, with some missing. Of tens of thousands of clones listed, around 63% are singletons. Sequences were obtained from PBMCs. These receptors were obtained from a woman aged 30 to 39 in good health and CMV-seronegative.

The chain links TRBV2 to TRBJ2-3, with 15 bases aligning to TRBD2. V was clipped by 2 bases and J by 6 bases; unmatched bases: 3. Germline CDR1 reads SNHLY; CDR2 reads FYNNEI. The CDR3 is 16 residues long. The CDR3 protein is CASSERTSGGEDTQYF. The CDR3 DNA reads TGTGCCAGCAGTGAACGGACTAGCGGGGGGGAGGATACGCAGTATTTT. Filled out from reference TRBV2 and TRBJ2-3, the complete variable domain reads EPEVTQTPSHQVTQMGQEVILRCVPISNHLYFYWYRQILGQKVEFLVSFYNNEISEKSEIFDDQFSVERPDGSNFTLKIRSTKLEDSAMYFCASSERTSGGEDTQYFGPGTRLTVL.

The chain joins TRBV11-2 to TRBJ2-3, with D perhaps TRBD2 (5 bases). Trimming shortened V by 0 bases and J by 6 bases, and 7 bases separated the two germline ends. This CDR3 region has 13 residues. Germline lookup yields CDR1 SGHAT and CDR2 FQNNGV. The CDR3 region is CASSLERGDTQYF. The CDR3 DNA sequence: TGTGCCAGCAGCTTAGAACGAGGGGATACGCAGTATTTT.

This chain uses TRBV7-2 with TRBJ2-1, with 11 bases that match TRBD2. The CDR3 is 14 residues long. From germline, CDR1 is SGHTA and CDR2 FQGNSA. V lost 3 bases and J lost 6; bases outside the gene matches: 1. The CDR3 bases are TGTGCCAGCAGCTTGACTAGCGGGGCCAATGAGCAGTTCTTC. Translated, it gives CASSLTSGANEQFF.

CDR3 protein: CASSRKTATNEKLFF. The CDR3 coding sequence is TGTGCCAGCAGCCGTAAGACAGCAACTAATGAAAAACTGTTTTTT. V gene TRBV5-5 combines with J gene TRBJ1-4, with D possibly being TRBD1 (5 bases). The CDR3 loop spans 15 amino acids. CDR1 is SGHKS, CDR2 YYEKEE, per germline (reference sequence). Between the trimmed V and J ends, which lost 4 bases and 0 bases, there was a span of 10 bases.

This clone was detected a few times. V usage is TRBV6-1 and J usage is TRBJ1-1; TRBD1 matches at 8 bases. The V gene's germline CDR1 is MNHNS and CDR2 SASEGT. Trimming removed 6 bases from V and 5 bases from J; junction bases left unmatched: 11. This CDR3 spans 15 amino acids. This CDR3 reads CASSPRQGRGTEAFF. The CDR3 DNA reads TGTGCCAGCAGCCCCAGACAGGGGAGAGGGACTGAAGCTTTCTTT.

DNA for the CDR3: TGTGCCAGCAGTGAGCCCTTACGTTACTACGAGCAGTACTTC. Its translation: CASSEPLRYYEQYF. The chain couples TRBV2 to TRBJ2-5; D is unclear. The J call may be wrong; the DNA end is better matched by TRBJ2-7. CDR3 length: 14 residues. The germline CDR1 and CDR2 sequences are SNHLY and FYNNEI.

This rearrangement joins TRBV30 to TRBJ1-5, with D possibly being TRBD1 (5 bases). Trimming cost V 3 bases and J 6 bases, with 21 bases left between them. Germline assignment: CDR1 GTSNPN and CDR2 SVGIG (reference sequence). This CDR3 comprises 16 residues. In DNA form, the CDR3 reads TGTGCCTGGAGCGCCCCCGGGACTTGGGTGGGTCAGCCCCAGCATTTT. Amino acids: CAWSAPGTWVGQPQHF.

This chain joins TRBV7-9 and TRBJ1-1; no reliable D call. Germline V gene sequence: CDR1 SEHNR, CDR2 FQNEAQ (reference sequence). The CDR3 spans 14 residues. Trimming pared 5 bases from V and 1 base from J, leaving 11 bases between. CDR3 DNA: TGTGCCAGCAGCGCCCTCGAGGCGAACACTGAAGCTTTCTTT. Translated, it gives CASSALEANTEAFF.